These 15 T cell receptor beta chains came from one sample sequenced in a study of T cell repertoires in cytomegalovirus infection (dated by TCRdb to about 2019). The treatment or condition label corresponds to: in vitro stimulation with specific CMV peptide epitopes to enrich CMV-specific T cells. The antigens of these receptors remain unknown. These reads were obtained on an Illumina HiSeq 1500. Starting from the raw public reads, TCRdb applied fastp trimming at Q25, assembled clones with MiXCR and retained in-frame beta chains. CDR3 protein sequences are deduplicated, and each keeps its most common genes and DNA. This sample lists around 300,000 distinct CDR3 sequences; 20% to 25% were detected once. The ten largest clones take up 10% to 15% of the sample. The starting material was cultured PBMCs, obtained from culture after CMV antigen stimulation. The receptors were sampled from a human donor in good health (CMV status not recorded). Some clones in this sample may be carry-over from other donors' samples.

This clonotype was counted many times. The V call is TRBV7-6, the J call TRBJ2-6; D possibly corresponds to TRBD1 (5 bases). Trimming removed 1 base at V and 1 base at J, with 14 bases between. The CDR3 loop spans 18 amino acids. Germline V gene sequence: CDR1 SGHVS, CDR2 FNYEAQ. The CDR3 DNA reads as TGTGCCAGCAGCTTAGTTCAGGGCCCAAAATCTGGGGCCAACGTCCTGACTTTC. It specifies CASSLVQGPKSGANVLTF.

CDR3 in DNA: TGTGCCTTGGCCCCCCGGGGCAATGAGCAGTTCTTC. This sequence encodes CALAPRGNEQFF. The chain has TRBV30 and TRBJ2-1; weak D call: TRBD2 (5 bases). Looked up from germline, CDR1 is GTSNPN and CDR2 is SVGIG (reference sequence). V dropped 7 bases and J dropped 6 bases, with 13 bases sitting between them. The CDR3 extends over 12 amino acids.

This clonotype has just a few counts. The chain joins TRBV6-1 to TRBJ2-3; 8 bases align to TRBD2. The germline V gene encodes CDR1 MNHNS and CDR2 SASEGT. The CDR3 runs to 15 residues. The J segment lost 4 bases and the V segment lost 2 bases, leaving 5 bases of the junction unmatched. The CDR3 bases are TGTGCCAGCAGTGAAATGGGACTAGGCTCAGATACGCAGTATTTT. Its protein is CASSEMGLGSDTQYF.

This clonotype was observed many times. The chain combines TRBV7-2 with TRBJ2-7; 12 positions agree with TRBD2. CDR3 length equals 15 residues. V lost 6 bases, J lost 6 bases, and 9 bases stayed unmatched. The germline gives CDR1 SGHTA, CDR2 FQGNSA. CDR3 residues: CASSPRLAGEVEQYF. For the CDR3, the DNA is TGTGCCAGCAGTCCACGACTAGCGGGAGAGGTCGAGCAGTACTTC.

This chain joins TRBV4-2 and TRBJ1-2; D is possibly TRBD1 (6 bases). Trimming removed 2 bases at V and 4 bases at J, with 11 bases between. Germline-derived CDR1 and CDR2 are LGHNA and YNFKEQ. This CDR3 spans 14 amino acids. CDR3 in DNA: TGTGCCAGCAGCCAAAGCTGGGACACCTATGGCTACACCTTC. Translating it yields CASSQSWDTYGYTF.

The table lists this clonotype with a few counts. The V and J genes are TRBV5-6 and TRBJ2-1, with D perhaps matching TRBD2 (6 bases). CDR3 length: 14 residues. The germline V gene encodes CDR1 SGHDT and CDR2 YYEEEE. Trimming stripped 2 bases from V and 7 bases from J, with 13 bases between. The CDR3 loop reads CASSLGSGTNEQFF. DNA of the CDR3: TGTGCCAGCAGCTTAGGGTCTGGGACTAATGAGCAGTTCTTC. The variable domain in full, completed from reference TRBV5-6 and TRBJ2-1, reads DAGVTQSPTHLIKTRGQQVTLRCSPKSGHDTVSWYQQALGQGPQFIFQYYEEEERQRGNFPDRFSGHQFPNYSSELNVNALLLGDSALYLCASSLGSGTNEQFFGPGTRLTVL.

This clonotype occurred a few times. The chain employs TRBV7-6 and TRBJ2-1, with 13 bases that match TRBD2. Germline CDR1 SGHVS, CDR2 FNYEAQ. This CDR3 region has 17 residues. V was clipped by 2 bases and J by 9 bases; unmatched bases: 10. The CDR3 DNA follows: TGTGCCAGCAGCTTACGGACTAGCGGGAGTTTGGGTGTTGAGCAGTTCTTC. It encodes CASSLRTSGSLGVEQFF.

J is TRBJ2-7 and V is TRBV6-2 or TRBV6-3; tentatively, D is TRBD1 or TRBD2 (5 bases each). Germline V gene data show CDR1 as MNHEY and CDR2 as SVGEGT. Deletions cut 6 bases from V and 2 bases from J, with 17 bases between. The CDR3 sequence is 15 residues long. CDR3 DNA: TGTGCCAGCAGCCGCCCCGGGACCAGCCCCTACGAGCAGTACTTC. The encoded protein is CASSRPGTSPYEQYF.

The chain couples TRBV29-1 to TRBJ2-7; TRBD2 matches 10 bases. V was pared by 4 bases and J by 5 bases, with 8 bases of the junction left unmatched. The germline V gene encodes CDR1 SQVTM and CDR2 ANQGSEA. There are 14 residues in the CDR3. This chain's CDR3 is CSVGLAGGRNEQYV. CDR3 nucleotides: TGCAGCGTTGGGTTAGCGGGAGGCAGGAACGAGCAGTACGTC.

The rearrangement links TRBV6-1 to TRBJ1-5; D is undetermined. Trimming stripped 7 bases from V and 4 bases from J, with 11 bases between. Germline V gene data show CDR1 as MNHNS and CDR2 as SASEGT. The CDR3 covers 13 residues. The CDR3 DNA reads as TGTGCCAGCACTCCCAATGGAAATCAGCCCCAGCATTTT. Amino acid sequence: CASTPNGNQPQHF.

In this sample, this clonotype turned up a few times. The CDR3 region is CASSLLVSTDTQYF. DNA for the CDR3: TGTGCCAGCAGCTTATTAGTAAGCACAGATACGCAGTATTTT. V and J are TRBV11-2 and TRBJ2-3; D gene uncertain. This CDR3 comprises 14 residues. Germline CDR1 reads SGHAT; CDR2 reads FQNNGV. V gave up 2 bases and J gave up 0 bases, with 6 bases separating them.

The sample holds a few counts of this clonotype. The V call is TRBV6-5, the J call TRBJ2-7; 10 nucleotides agree with TRBD2. Unmatched junction bases numbered 6, after V lost 6 bases and J lost 1 base. CDR3 length: 15 amino acids. The germline CDR1 and CDR2 sequences are MNHEY and SVGAGI. The CDR3 loop reads CASRALAGASYEQYF. The CDR3 coding sequence is TGTGCCAGCAGAGCTCTAGCGGGAGCATCCTACGAGCAGTACTTC.

The gene calls are TRBV11-1 and TRBJ2-3; possible D gene TRBD2, 6 bases. In germline, CDR1 is SGHAT, CDR2 FQDESV (reference sequence). The V end was cut by 3 bases, the J end by 4 bases, with 14 bases between. The length of the CDR3 is 15 residues. The CDR3 DNA reads as TGTGCCAGCAGCTTTCCTGCGGGGAATTCAGATACGCAGTATTTT. This gives the protein CASSFPAGNSDTQYF.

This clonotype was seen repeatedly, ten times or more. The V and J genes are TRBV7-9 and TRBJ2-5; 9 nucleotides line up with TRBD2. This CDR3 contains 18 residues. Per the germline V gene, CDR1 is SEHNR and CDR2 is FQNEAQ (reference sequence). V trimming: 4 bases; J trimming: 4 bases; junction bases outside the gene matches: 16. CDR3 sequence (DNA): TGTGCCAGCAGCTACCCGACCGGCGTAGCGGGGGACGCAGAGACCCAGTACTTC. Amino acid sequence: CASSYPTGVAGDAETQYF.

The chain is built from TRBV7-2 and TRBJ2-5, with TRBD1 identical over 7 bases. V lost 5 bases to trimming and J lost 3 bases; unmatched junction nucleotides: 6. This CDR3 is built from 14 residues. Germline V gene lookup returns CDR1 SGHTA and CDR2 FQGNSA. The CDR3 protein is CASSPRQGKETQYF. As DNA, the CDR3 is TGTGCCAGCAGCCCTCGACAGGGCAAAGAGACCCAGTACTTC.